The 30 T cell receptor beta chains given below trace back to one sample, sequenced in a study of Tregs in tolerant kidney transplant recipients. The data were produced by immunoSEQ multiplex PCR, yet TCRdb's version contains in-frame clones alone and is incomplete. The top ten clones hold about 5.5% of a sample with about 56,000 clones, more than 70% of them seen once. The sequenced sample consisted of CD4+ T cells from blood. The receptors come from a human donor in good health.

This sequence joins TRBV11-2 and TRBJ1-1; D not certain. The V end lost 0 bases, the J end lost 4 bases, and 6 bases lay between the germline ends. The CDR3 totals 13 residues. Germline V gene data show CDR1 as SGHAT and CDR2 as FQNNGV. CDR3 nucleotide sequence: TGTGCCAGCAGCTTAGACCACAGCACTGAAGCTTTCTTT. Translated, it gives CASSLDHSTEAFF.

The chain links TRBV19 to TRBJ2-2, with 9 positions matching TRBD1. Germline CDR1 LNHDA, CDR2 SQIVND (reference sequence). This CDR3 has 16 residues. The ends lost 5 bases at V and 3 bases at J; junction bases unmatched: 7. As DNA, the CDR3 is TGTGCCAGTAGTGTACTAACAGGGGGCGACACCGGGGAGCTGTTTTTT. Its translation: CASSVLTGGDTGELFF.

DNA of the CDR3: TGTGCCAGCAGTGAATTGGTCGACCGGGATGAGCAGTTCTTC. Its translation is CASSELVDRDEQFF. This sequence joins TRBV25-1 and TRBJ2-1; no clear D. V lost 1 base to trimming and J lost 8 bases, with 12 bases between them. Germline V gene sequence: CDR1 MGHDK, CDR2 SYGVNS. This CDR3 region has 14 residues.

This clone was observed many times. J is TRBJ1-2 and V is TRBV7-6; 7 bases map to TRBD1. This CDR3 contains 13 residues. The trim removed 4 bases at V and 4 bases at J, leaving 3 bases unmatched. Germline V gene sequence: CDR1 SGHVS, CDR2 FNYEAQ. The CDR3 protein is CASSSYRGYGYTF. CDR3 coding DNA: TGTGCCAGCAGCTCCTACAGGGGCTATGGCTACACCTTC.

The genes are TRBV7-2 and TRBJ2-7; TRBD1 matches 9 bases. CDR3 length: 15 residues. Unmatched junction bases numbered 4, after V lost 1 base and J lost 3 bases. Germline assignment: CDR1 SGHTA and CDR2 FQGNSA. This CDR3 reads CASSLGQGVIYEQYF. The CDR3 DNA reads TGTGCCAGCAGCTTAGGACAGGGGGTAATCTACGAGCAGTACTTC.

CDR3 sequence reads: CASSLEGGSYEQYF. CDR3 coding DNA: TGCGCCAGCAGCTTGGAGGGAGGGTCCTACGAGCAGTACTTC. The rearrangement links TRBV5-1 to TRBJ2-7; 7 nucleotides agree with TRBD2. The J segment lost 1 base and the V segment lost 0 bases, leaving 1 base of the junction unmatched. CDR1 and CDR2 (germline): SGHRS, YFSETQ. CDR3 length equals 14 residues.

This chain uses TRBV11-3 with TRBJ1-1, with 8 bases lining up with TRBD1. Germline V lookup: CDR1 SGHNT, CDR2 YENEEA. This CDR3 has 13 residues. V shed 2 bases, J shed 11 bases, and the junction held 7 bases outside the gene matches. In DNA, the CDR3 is TGTGCCAGCAGCTTACCACGACAGGGGATGGCTTTCTTT. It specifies CASSLPRQGMAFF.

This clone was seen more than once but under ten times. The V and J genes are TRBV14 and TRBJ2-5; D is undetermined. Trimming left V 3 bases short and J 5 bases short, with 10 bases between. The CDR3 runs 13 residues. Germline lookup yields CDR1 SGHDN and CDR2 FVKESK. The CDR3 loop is CASSQRRKETQYF. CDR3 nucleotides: TGTGCCAGCAGCCAGAGGCGTAAGGAGACCCAGTACTTC.

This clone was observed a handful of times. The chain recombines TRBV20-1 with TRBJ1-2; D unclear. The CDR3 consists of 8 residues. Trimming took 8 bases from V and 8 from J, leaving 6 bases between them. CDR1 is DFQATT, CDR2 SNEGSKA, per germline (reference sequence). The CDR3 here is CSPEGYTF. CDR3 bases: TGCAGTCCCGAGGGCTACACCTTC.

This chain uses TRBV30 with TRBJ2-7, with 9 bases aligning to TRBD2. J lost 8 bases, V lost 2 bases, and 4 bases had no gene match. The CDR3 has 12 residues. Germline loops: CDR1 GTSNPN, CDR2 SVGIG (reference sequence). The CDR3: CAWSSGGLKQYF. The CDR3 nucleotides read TGTGCCTGGAGTAGCGGGGGGCTTAAGCAGTACTTC.

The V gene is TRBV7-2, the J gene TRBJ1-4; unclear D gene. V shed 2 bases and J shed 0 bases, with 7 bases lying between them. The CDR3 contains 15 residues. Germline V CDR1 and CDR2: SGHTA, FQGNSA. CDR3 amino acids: CASSLSGATNEKLFF. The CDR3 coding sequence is TGTGCCAGCAGCTTATCAGGAGCAACTAATGAAAAACTGTTTTTT.

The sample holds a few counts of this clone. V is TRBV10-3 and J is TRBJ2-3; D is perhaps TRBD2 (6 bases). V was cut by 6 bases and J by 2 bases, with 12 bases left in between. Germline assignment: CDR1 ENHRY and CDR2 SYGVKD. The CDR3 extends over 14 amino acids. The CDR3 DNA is TGTGCCATCAGGGAGGGTAGAGTCACAGATACGCAGTATTTT. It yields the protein CAIREGRVTDTQYF.

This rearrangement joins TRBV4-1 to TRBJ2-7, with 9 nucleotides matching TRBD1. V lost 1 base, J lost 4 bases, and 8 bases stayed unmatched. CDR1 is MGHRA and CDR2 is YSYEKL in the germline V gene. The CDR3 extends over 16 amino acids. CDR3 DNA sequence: TGCGCCAGCAGCCAAGTCCTCCGGGACAGGGAGTACGAGCAGTACTTC. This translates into CASSQVLRDREYEQYF.

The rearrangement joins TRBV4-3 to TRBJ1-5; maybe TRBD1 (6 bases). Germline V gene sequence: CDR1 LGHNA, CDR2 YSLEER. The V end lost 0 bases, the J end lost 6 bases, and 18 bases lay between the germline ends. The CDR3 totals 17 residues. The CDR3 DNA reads TGCGCCAGCAGCCAAGATCCGTACAGGGATAGTGGTCAGCCCCAGCATTTT. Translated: CASSQDPYRDSGQPQHF.

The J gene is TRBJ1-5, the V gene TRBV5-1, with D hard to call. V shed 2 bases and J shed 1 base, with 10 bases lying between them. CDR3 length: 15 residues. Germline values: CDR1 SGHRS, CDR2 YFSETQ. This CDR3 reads CASSFGLSSNQPQHF. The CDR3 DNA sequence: TGCGCCAGCAGCTTCGGGCTTAGCAGCAATCAGCCCCAGCATTTT.

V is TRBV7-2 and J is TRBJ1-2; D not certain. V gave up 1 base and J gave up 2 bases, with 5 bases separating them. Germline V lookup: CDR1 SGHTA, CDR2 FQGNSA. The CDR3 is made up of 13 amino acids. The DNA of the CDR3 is TGTGCCAGCAGCTTAGGCAGAAACTATGGCTACACCTTC. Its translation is CASSLGRNYGYTF.

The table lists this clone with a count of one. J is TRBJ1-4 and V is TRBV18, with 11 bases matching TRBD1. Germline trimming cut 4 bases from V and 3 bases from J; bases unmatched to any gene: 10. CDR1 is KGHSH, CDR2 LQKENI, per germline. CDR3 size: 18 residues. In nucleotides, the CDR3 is TGTGCCAGCTCACTCTTCCGGGACAGGGGGAGTTCTAATGAAAAACTGTTTTTT. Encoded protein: CASSLFRDRGSSNEKLFF.

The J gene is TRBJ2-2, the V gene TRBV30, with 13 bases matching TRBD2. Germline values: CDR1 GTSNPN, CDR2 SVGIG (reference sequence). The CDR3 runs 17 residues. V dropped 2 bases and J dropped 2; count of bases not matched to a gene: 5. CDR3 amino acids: CAWSRTSGRGNTGELFF. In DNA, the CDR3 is TGTGCCTGGAGTAGGACTAGCGGGAGAGGTAACACCGGGGAGCTGTTTTTT.

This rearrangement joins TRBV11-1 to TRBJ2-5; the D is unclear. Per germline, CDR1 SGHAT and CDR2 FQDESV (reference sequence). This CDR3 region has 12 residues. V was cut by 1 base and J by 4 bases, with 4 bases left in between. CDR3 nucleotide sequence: TGTGCCAGCAGCTTAGAGGTAGAGACCCAGTACTTC. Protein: CASSLEVETQYF.

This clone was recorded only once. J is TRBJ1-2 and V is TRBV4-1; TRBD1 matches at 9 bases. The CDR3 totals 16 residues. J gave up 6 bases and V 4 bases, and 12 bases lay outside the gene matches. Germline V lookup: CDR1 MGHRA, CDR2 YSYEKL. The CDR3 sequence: CASSPLVPGQGNGYTF. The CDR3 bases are TGCGCCAGCAGCCCTCTCGTCCCGGGACAGGGAAATGGCTACACCTTC.

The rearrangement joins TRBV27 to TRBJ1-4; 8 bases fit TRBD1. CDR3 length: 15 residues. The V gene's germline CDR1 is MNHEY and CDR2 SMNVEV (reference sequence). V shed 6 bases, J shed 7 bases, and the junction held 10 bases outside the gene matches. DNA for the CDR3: TGTGCCAGCAGACCCCCTAGGACAGGGTCTGAAAAACTGTTTTTT. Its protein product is CASRPPRTGSEKLFF.

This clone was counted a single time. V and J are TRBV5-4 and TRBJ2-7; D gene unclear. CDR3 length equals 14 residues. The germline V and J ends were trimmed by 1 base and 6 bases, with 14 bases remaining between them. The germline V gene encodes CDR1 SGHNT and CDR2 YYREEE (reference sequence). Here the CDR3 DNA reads TGTGCCAGCAGCTTGAAGGGTGCCCTCGGCGAGCAGTACTTC. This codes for CASSLKGALGEQYF.

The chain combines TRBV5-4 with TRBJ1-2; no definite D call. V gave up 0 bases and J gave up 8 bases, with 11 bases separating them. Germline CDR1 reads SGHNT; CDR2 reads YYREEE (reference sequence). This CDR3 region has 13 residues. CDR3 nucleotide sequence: TGTGCCAGCAGCTTGGCGAAGGCTTGGGGCTACACCTTC. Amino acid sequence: CASSLAKAWGYTF.

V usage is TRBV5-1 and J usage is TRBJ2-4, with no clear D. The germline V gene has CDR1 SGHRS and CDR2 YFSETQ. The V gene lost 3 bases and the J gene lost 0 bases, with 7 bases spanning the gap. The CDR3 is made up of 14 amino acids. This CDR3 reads CASSSGLAKNIQYF. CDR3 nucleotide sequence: TGCGCCAGCAGCTCCGGGTTAGCCAAAAACATTCAGTACTTC.

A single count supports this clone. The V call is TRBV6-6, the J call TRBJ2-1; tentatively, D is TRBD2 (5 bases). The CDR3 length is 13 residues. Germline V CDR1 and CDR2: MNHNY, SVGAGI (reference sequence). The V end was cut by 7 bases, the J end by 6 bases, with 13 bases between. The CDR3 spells CASTRELINEQFF. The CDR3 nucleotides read TGTGCCAGCACAAGGGAGCTGATCAATGAGCAGTTCTTC.

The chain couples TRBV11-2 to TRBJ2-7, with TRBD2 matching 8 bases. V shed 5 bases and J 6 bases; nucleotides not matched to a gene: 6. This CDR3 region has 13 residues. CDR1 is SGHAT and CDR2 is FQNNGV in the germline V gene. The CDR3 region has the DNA TGTGCCAGCAGCCCACGGACTAGCTTCGAGCAGTACTTC. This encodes CASSPRTSFEQYF.

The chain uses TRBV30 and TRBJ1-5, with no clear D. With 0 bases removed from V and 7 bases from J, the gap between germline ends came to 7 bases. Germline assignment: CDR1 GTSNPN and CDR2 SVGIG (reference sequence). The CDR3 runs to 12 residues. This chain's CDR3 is CAWSVLGQPQHF. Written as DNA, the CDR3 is TGTGCCTGGAGTGTACTGGGACAGCCCCAGCATTTT.

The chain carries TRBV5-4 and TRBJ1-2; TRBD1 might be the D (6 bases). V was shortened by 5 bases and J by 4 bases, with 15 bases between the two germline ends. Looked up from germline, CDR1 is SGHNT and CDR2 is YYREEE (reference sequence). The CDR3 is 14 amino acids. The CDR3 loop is CASRGTGTGYGYTF. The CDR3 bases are TGTGCCAGCAGGGGCACAGGGACCGGCTATGGCTACACCTTC.

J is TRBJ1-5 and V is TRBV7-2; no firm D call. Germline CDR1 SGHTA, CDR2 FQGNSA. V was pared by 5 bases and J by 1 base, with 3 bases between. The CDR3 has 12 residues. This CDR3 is CASSMSNQPQHF. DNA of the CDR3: TGTGCCAGCAGCATGAGCAATCAGCCCCAGCATTTT.

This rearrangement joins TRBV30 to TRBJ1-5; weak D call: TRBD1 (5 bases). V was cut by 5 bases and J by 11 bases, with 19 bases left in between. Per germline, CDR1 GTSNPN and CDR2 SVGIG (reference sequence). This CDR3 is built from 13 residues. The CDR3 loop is CAWGRDGARAQHF. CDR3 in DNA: TGTGCCTGGGGCCGGGACGGAGCGCGGGCCCAGCATTTT.